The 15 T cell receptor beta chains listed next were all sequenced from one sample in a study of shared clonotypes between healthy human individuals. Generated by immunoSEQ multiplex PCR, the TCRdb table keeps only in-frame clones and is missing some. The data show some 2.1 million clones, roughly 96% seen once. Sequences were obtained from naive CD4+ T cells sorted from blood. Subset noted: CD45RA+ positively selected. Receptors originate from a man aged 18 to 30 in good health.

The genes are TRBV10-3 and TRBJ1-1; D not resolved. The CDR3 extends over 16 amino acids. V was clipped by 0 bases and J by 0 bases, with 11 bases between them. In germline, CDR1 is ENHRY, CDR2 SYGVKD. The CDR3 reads CAISESLERMNTEAFF. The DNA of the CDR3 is TGTGCCATCAGTGAGTCATTGGAACGCATGAACACTGAAGCTTTCTTT.

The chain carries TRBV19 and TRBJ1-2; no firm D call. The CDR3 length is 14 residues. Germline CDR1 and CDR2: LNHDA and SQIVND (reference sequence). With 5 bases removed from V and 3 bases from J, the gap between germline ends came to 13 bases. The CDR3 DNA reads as TGTGCCAGTAGTGGAGAAGGATCGTACTATGGCTACACCTTC. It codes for CASSGEGSYYGYTF.

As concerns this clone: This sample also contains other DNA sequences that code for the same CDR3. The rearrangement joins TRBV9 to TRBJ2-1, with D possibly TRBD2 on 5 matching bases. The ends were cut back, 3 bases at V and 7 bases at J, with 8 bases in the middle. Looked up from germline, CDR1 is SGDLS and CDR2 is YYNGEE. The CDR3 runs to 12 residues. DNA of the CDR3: TGTGCCAGCAGCGCCGGCGGGAATGAGCAGTTCTTC. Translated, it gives CASSAGGNEQFF.

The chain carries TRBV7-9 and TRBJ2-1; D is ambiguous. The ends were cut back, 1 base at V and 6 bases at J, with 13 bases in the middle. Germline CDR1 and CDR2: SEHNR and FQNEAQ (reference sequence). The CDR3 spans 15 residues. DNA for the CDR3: TGTGCCAGCAGCTTAGGGGCGTCAGGCCCCAATGAGCAGTTCTTC. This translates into CASSLGASGPNEQFF.

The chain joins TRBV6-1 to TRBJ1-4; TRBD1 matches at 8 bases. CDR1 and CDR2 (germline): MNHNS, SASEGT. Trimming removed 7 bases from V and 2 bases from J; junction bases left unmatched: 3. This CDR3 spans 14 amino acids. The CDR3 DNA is TGTGCCAGCACCAGGACAGGGACTAATGAAAAACTGTTTTTT. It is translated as CASTRTGTNEKLFF.

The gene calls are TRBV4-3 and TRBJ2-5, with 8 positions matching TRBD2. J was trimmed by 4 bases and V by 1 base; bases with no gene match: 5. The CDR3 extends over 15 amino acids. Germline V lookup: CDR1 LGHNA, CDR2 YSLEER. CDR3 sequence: CASSQAFGGGETQYF. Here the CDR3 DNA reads TGCGCCAGCAGCCAAGCGTTCGGGGGGGGAGAGACCCAGTACTTC.

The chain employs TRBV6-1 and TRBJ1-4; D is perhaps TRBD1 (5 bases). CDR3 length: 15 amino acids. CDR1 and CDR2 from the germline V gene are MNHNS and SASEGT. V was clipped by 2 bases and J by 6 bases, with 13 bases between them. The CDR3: CASSERAGVDEKLFF. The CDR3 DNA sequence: TGTGCCAGCAGTGAACGAGCGGGGGTAGATGAAAAACTGTTTTTT.

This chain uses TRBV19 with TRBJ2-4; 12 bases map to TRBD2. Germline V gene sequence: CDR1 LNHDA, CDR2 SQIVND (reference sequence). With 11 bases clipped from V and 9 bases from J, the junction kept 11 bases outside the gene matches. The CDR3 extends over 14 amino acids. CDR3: CAGQLAGGLGIQYF. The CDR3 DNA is TGTGCCGGACAACTAGCGGGAGGATTGGGCATTCAGTACTTC.

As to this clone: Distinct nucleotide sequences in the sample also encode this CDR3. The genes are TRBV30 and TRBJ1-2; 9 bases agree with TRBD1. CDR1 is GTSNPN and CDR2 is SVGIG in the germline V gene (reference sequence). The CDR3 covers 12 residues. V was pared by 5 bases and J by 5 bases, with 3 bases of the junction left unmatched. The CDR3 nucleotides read TGTGCCTGGGGAGACAGGGGGTATGGCTACACCTTC. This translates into CAWGDRGYGYTF.

This chain's CDR3 is CASRAQGALNQPQHF. CDR3 DNA sequence: TGTGCCAGCAGGGCTCAGGGGGCTTTGAATCAGCCCCAGCATTTT. The chain joins TRBV2 to TRBJ1-5, with 8 bases that match TRBD1. The CDR3 sequence is 15 residues long. The germline CDR1 and CDR2 sequences are SNHLY and FYNNEI. Trimming removed 6 bases from V and 4 bases from J; junction bases left unmatched: 8.

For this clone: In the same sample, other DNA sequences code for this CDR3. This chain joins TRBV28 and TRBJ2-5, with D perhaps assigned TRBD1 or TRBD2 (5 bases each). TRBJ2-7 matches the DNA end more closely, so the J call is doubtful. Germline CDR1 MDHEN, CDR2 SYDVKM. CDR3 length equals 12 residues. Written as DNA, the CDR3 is TGTGCCAGCAGTTTGAGGGGCTACGAGCAGTACTTC. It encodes CASSLRGYEQYF.

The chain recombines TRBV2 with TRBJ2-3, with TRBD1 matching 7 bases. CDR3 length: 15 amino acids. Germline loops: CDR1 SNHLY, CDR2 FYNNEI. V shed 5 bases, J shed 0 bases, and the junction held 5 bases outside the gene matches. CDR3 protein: CASSYRQGSTDTQYF. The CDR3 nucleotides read TGTGCCAGCAGTTACCGACAGGGTAGCACAGATACGCAGTATTTT.

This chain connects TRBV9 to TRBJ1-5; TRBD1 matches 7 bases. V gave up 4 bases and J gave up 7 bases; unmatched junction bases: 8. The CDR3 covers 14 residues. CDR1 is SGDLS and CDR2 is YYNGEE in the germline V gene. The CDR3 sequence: CASSRGQVEQPQHF. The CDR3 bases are TGTGCCAGCAGCCGTGGACAGGTCGAACAGCCCCAGCATTTT. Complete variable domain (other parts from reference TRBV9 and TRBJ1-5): DSGVTQTPKHLITATGQRVTLRCSPRSGDLSVYWYQQSLDQGLQFLIQYYNGEERAKGNILERFSAQQFPDLHSELNLSSLELGDSALYFCASSRGQVEQPQHFGDGTRLSIL.

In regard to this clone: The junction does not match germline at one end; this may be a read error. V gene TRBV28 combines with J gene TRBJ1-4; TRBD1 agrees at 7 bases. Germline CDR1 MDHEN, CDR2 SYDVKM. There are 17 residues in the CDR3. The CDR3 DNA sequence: TGTGCCAGCAATTTACCCTCGGGCACAGGGGATCTAGTAAAACTGTTTTTT. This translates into CASNLPSGTGDLVKLFF.

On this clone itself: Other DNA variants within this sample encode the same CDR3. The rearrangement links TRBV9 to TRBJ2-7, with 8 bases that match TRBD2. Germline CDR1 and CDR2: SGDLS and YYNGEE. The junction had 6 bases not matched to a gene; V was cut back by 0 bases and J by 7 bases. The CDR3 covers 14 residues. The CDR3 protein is CASSVAGGPGEQYF. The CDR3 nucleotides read TGTGCCAGCAGCGTAGCGGGAGGGCCGGGAGAGCAGTACTTC. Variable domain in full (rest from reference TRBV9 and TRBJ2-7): DSGVTQTPKHLITATGQRVTLRCSPRSGDLSVYWYQQSLDQGLQFLIQYYNGEERAKGNILERFSAQQFPDLHSELNLSSLELGDSALYFCASSVAGGPGEQYFGPGTRLTVT.